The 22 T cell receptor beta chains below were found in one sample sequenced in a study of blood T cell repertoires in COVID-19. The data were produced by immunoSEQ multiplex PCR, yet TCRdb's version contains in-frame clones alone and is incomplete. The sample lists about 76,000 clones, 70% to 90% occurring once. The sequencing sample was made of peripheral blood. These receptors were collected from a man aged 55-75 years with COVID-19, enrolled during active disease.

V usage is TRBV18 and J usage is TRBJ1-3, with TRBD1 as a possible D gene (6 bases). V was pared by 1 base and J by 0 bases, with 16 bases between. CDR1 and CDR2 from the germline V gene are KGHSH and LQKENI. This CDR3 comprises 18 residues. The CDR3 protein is CASSPQGRGVSSGNTIYF. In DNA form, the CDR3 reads TGTGCCAGCTCACCACAAGGCAGGGGCGTGAGCTCTGGAAACACCATATATTTT.

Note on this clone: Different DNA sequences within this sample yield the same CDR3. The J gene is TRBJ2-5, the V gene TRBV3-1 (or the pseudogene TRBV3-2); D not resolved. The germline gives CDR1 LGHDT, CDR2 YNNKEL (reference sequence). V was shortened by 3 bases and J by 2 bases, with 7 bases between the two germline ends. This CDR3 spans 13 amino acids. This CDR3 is CASSQGRQETQYF. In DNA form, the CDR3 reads TGTGCCAGCAGCCAGGGCCGACAAGAGACCCAGTACTTC.

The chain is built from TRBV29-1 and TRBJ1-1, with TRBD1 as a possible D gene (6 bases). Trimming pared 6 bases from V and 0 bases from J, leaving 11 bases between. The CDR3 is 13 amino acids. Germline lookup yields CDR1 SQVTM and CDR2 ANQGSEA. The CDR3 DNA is TGCAGCGTGGCCTGGGACATGAACACTGAAGCTTTCTTT. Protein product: CSVAWDMNTEAFF.

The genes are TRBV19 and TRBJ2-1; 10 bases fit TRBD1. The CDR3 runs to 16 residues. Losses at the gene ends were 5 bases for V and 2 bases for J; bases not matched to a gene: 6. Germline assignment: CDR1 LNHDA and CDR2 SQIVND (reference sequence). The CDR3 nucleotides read TGTGCCAGTAGTGGGCCCGGGACAGGGGCCTACAATGAGCAGTTCTTC. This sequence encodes CASSGPGTGAYNEQFF.

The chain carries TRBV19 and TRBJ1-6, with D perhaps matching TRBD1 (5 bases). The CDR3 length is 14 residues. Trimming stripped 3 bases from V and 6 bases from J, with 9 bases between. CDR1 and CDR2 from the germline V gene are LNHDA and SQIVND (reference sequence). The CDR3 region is CASSIGTPNSPLHF. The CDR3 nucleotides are TGTGCCAGTAGTATTGGGACTCCTAATTCACCCCTCCACTTT.

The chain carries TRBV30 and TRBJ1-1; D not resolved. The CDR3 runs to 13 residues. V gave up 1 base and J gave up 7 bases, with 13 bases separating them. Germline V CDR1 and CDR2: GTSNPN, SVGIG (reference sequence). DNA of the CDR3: TGTGCCTGGAGTGGTTTCGGGGAGGGTGAAGCTTTCTTT. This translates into CAWSGFGEGEAFF.

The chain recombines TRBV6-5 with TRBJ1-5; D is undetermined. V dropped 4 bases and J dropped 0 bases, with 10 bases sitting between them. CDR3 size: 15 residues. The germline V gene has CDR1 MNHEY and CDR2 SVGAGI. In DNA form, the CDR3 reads TGTGCCAGCAGTTCTGCCGGGAGTAGCAATCAGCCCCAGCATTTT. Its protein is CASSSAGSSNQPQHF.

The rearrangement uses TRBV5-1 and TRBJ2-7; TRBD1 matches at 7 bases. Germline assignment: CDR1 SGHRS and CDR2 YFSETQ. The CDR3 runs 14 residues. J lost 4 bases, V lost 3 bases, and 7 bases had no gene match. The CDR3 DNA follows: TGCGCCAGCAGCTCGCTCGACAGGGTGTACGAGCAGTACTTC. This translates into CASSSLDRVYEQYF.

CDR3 DNA: TGTGCCAGCAGTCCGGGACTAGCGGGAGGGCAGGAGACCCAGTACTTC. Translated, it gives CASSPGLAGGQETQYF. The chain uses TRBV2 and TRBJ2-5; TRBD2 agrees at 16 bases. J gave up 5 bases and V 5 bases, and 5 bases lay outside the gene matches. This CDR3 has 16 residues. Germline assignment: CDR1 SNHLY and CDR2 FYNNEI. Full variable domain (missing parts from reference TRBV2 and TRBJ2-5): EPEVTQTPSHQVTQMGQEVILRCVPISNHLYFYWYRQILGQKVEFLVSFYNNEISEKSEIFDDQFSVERPDGSNFTLKIRSTKLEDSAMYFCASSPGLAGGQETQYFGPGTRLLVL.

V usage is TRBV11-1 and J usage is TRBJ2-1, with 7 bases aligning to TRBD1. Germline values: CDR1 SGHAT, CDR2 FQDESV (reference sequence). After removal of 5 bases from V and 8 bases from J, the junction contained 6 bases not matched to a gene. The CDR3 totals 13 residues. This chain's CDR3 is CASSQGTADEQFF. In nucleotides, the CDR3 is TGTGCCAGCAGCCAAGGGACAGCCGATGAGCAGTTCTTC. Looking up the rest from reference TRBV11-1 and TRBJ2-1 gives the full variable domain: EAEVAQSPRYKITEKSQAVAFWCDPISGHATLYWYRQILGQGPELLVQFQDESVVDDSQLPKDRFSAERLKGVDSTLKIQPAELGDSAMYLCASSQGTADEQFFGPGTRLTVL.

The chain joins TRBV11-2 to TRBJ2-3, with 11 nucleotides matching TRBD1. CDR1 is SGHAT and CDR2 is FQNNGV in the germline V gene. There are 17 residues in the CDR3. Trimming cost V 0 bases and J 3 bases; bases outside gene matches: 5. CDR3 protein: CASSLDGQGALTDTQYF. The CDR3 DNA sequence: TGTGCCAGCAGCTTAGACGGACAGGGGGCTTTGACAGATACGCAGTATTTT.

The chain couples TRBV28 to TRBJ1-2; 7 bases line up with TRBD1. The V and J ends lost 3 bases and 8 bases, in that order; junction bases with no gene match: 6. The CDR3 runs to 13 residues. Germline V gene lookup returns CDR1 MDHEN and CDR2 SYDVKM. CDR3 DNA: TGTGCCAGCAGTTTCCGACAGGGAGGAGGCTACACCTTC. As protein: CASSFRQGGGYTF.

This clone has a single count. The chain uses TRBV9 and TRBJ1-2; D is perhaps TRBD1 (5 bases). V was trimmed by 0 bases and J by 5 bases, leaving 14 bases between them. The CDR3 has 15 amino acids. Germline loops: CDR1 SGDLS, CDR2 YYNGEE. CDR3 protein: CASSVAQDTGYGYTF. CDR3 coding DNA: TGTGCCAGCAGCGTAGCTCAGGACACCGGGTATGGCTACACCTTC.

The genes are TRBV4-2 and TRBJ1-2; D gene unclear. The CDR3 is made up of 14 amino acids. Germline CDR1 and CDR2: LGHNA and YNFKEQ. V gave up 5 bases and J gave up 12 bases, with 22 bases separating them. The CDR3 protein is CASSSSGNPMAHTF. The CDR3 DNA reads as TGTGCCAGCAGCTCTTCGGGGAACCCTATGGCCCACACCTTC.

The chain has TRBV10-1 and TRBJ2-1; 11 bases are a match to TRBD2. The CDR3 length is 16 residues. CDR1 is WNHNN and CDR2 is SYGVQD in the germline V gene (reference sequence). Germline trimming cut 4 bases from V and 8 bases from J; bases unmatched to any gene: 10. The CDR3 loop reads CASSAKLAGDWDEQFF. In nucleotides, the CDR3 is TGCGCCAGCAGTGCCAAACTAGCGGGGGACTGGGATGAGCAGTTCTTC.

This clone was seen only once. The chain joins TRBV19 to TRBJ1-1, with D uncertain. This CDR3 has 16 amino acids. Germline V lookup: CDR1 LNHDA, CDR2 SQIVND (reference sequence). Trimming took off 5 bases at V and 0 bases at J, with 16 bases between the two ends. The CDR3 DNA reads TGTGCCAGTAGTGTTGCAGGACTATTCATGAACACTGAAGCTTTCTTT. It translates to CASSVAGLFMNTEAFF.

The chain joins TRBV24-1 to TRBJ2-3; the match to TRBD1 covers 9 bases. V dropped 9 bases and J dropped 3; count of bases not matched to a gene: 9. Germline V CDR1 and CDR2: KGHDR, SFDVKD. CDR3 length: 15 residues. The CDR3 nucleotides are TGTGCCACCGGAGAACAGGGGGCAGGGACAGATACGCAGTATTTT. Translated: CATGEQGAGTDTQYF.

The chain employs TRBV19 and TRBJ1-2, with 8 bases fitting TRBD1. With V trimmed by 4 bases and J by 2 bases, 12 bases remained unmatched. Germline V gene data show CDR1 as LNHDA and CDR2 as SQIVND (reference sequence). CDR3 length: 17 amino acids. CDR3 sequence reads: CASSTEMPGQVNYGYTF. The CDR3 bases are TGTGCCAGTAGTACTGAAATGCCGGGACAGGTGAACTATGGCTACACCTTC.

In DNA, the CDR3 is TGTGCCAGCAGCCCCTCGAAATCCAGGGTCGGTGAAAAACTGTTTTTT. Protein product: CASSPSKSRVGEKLFF. The rearrangement links TRBV7-2 to TRBJ1-4; TRBD1 is a possible D gene (5 bases). V was trimmed by 5 bases and J by 7 bases, leaving 20 bases between them. The CDR3 loop spans 16 amino acids. In germline, CDR1 is SGHTA, CDR2 FQGNSA.

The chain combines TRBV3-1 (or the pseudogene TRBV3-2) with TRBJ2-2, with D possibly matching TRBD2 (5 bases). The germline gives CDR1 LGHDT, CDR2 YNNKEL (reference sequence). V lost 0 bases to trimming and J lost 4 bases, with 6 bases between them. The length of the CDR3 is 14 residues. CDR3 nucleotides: TGTGCCAGCAGCCAAGAGGGGAGCACCGGGGAGCTGTTTTTT. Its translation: CASSQEGSTGELFF.

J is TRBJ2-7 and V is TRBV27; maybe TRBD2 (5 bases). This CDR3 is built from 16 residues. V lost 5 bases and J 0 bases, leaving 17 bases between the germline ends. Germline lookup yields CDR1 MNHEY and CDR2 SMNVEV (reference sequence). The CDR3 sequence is CASSLTPGGLSYEQYF. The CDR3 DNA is TGTGCCAGCAGTCTAACTCCCGGCGGACTCTCCTACGAGCAGTACTTC.

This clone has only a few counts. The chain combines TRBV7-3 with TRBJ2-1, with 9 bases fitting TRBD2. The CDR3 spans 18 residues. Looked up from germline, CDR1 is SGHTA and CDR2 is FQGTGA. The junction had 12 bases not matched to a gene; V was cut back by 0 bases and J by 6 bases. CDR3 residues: CASSLTGAGGLSGNEQFF. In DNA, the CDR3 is TGTGCCAGCAGCTTAACGGGAGCGGGGGGATTATCCGGCAATGAGCAGTTCTTC.